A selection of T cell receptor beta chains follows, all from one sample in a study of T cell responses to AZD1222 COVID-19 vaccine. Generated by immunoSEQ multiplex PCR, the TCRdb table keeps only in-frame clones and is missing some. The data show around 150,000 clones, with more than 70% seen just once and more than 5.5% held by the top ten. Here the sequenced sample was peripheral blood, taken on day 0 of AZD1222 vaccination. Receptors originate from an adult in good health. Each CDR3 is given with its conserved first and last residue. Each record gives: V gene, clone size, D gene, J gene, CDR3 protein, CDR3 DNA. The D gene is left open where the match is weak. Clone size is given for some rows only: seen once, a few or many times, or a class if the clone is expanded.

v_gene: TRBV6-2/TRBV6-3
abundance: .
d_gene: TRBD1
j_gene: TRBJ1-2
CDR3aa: CASSTGQTYGYTF
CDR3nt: TGTGCCAGCAGCACGGGACAGACTTATGGCTACACCTTC

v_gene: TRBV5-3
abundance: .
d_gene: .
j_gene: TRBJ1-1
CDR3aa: CARSTGNTEAFF
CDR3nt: TGTGCCAGAAGCACAGGGAACACTGAAGCTTTCTTT

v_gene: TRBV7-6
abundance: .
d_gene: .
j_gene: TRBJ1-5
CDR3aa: CASSPDRYSNQPQHF
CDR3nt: TGTGCCAGCAGCCCGGACAGATATAGCAATCAGCCCCAGCATTTT

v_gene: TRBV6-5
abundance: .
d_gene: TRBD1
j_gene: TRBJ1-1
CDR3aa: CASRPQGALNTEAFF
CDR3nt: TGTGCCAGCAGGCCCCAGGGGGCTCTGAACACTGAAGCTTTCTTT

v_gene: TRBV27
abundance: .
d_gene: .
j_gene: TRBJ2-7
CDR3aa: CASRSWVGTNYEQYF
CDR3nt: TGTGCCAGCAGGTCCTGGGTTGGGACGAACTACGAGCAGTACTTC

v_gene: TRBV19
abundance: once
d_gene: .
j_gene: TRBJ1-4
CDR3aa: CASSSRNSNEKLFF
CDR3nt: TGTGCCAGTAGTAGCAGGAATTCTAATGAAAAACTGTTTTTT

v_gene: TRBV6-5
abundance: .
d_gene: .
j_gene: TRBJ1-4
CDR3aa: CASRDEKLFF
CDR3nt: TGTGCCAGCAGGGATGAAAAACTGTTTTTT

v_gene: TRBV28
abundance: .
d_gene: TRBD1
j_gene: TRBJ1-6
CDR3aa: CASSFTGQGNSPLHF
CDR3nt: TGTGCCAGCAGTTTTACGGGACAGGGGAATTCACCCCTCCACTTT

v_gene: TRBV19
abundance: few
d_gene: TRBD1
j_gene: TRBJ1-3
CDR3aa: CASSSQGARGNTIYF
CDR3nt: TGTGCCAGTAGTTCTCAGGGGGCGCGAGGAAACACCATATATTTT

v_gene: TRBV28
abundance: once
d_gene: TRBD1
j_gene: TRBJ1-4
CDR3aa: CASSSKGQGPEKLFF
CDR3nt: TGTGCCAGCAGCTCCAAGGGACAGGGTCCTGAAAAACTGTTTTTT

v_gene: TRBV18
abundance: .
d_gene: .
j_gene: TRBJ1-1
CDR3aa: CASSPQRVSQGSTEAFF
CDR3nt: TGTGCCAGCTCACCACAGCGGGTCTCGCAGGGAAGCACTGAAGCTTTCTTT

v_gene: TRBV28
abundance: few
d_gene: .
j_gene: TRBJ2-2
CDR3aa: CASSLLTDTGELFF
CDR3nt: TGTGCCAGCAGTTTGTTGACAGACACCGGGGAGCTGTTTTTT

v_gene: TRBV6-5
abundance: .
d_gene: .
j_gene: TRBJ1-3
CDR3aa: CASSLGDTIYF
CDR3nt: TGTGCCAGCAGCCTTGGGGACACCATATATTTT

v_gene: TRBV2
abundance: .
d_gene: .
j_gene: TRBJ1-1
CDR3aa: CASRIRAANTEAFF
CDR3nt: TGTGCCAGCAGGATCCGCGCTGCGAACACTGAAGCTTTCTTT

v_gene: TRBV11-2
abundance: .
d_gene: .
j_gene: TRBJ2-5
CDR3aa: CASSLDGGLQETQYF
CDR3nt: TGTGCCAGCAGCTTAGATGGGGGACTCCAAGAGACCCAGTACTTC

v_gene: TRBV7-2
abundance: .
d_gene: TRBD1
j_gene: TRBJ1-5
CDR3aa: CASSLGGQRVNQPQHF
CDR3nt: TGTGCCAGCAGCTTAGGGGGACAGAGGGTCAATCAGCCCCAGCATTTT

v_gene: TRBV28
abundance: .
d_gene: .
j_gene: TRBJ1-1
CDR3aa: CASGRVEAFF
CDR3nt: TGTGCCAGCGGCAGAGTAGAAGCTTTCTTT

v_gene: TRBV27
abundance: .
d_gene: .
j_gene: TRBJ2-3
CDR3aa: CASSSPSGLSTDTQYF
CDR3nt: TGTGCCAGCAGTTCCCCGTCTGGACTGAGCACAGATACGCAGTATTTT

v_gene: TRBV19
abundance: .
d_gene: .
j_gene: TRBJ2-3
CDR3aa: CASSIDNTGPNTDTQYF
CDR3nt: TGTGCCAGTAGTATAGATAACACAGGGCCCAACACAGATACGCAGTATTTT

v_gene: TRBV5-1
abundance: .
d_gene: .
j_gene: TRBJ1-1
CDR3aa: CASTRDSNAEAFF
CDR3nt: TGCGCCAGCACTAGGGATTCGAACGCTGAAGCTTTCTTT

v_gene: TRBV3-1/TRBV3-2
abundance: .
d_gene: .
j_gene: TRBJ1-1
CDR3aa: CASSQDFGRAFF
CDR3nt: TGTGCCAGCAGCCAAGATTTTGGGCGGGCTTTCTTT

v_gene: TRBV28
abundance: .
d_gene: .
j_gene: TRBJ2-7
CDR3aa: CASSQLAEQYF
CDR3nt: TGTGCCAGCAGCCAATTAGCCGAGCAGTACTTC

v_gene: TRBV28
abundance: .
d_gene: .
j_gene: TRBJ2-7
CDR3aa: CASSFQTEGSYF
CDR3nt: TGTGCCAGCAGTTTTCAGACGGAGGGGTCGTACTTC

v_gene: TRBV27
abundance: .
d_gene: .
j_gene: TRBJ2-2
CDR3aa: CASSFRGGTGELFF
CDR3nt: TGTGCCAGCAGTTTCAGGGGGGGCACCGGGGAGCTGTTTTTT

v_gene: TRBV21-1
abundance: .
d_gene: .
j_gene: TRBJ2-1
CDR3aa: CASSKVFRVWSNEQFF
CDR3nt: TGTGCCAGCAGCAAAGTTTTCCGGGTCTGGTCCAATGAGCAGTTCTTC

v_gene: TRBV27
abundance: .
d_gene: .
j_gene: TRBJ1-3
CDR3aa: CASSGSGIDSGNTIYF
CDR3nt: TGTGCCAGCAGTGGCTCGGGGATCGACTCTGGAAACACCATATATTTT

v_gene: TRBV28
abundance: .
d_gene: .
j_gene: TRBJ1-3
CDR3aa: CASSSRQEWAGNTIYF
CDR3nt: TGTGCCAGCAGTTCTCGACAGGAATGGGCTGGAAACACCATATATTTT

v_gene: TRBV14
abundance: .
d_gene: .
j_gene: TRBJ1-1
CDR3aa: CASSQDSRPWAEAFF
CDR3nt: TGTGCCAGCAGCCAAGATTCGAGACCGTGGGCTGAAGCTTTCTTT

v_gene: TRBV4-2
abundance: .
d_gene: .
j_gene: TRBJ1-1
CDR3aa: CASSQDWGMNTEAFF
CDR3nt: TGTGCCAGCAGCCAAGATTGGGGAATGAACACTGAAGCTTTCTTT

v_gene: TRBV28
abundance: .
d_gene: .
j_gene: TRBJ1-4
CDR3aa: CASSVTGGNEKLFF
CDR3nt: TGTGCCAGCAGTGTGACAGGCGGGAATGAAAAACTGTTTTTT

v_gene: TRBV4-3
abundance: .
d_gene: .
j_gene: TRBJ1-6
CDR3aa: CASSQDPLRVPLHF
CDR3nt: TGCGCCAGCAGCCAAGACCCATTAAGGGTACCCCTCCACTTT

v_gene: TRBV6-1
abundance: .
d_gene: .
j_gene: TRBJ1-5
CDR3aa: CASSEAGDSRNQPQHF
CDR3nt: TGTGCCAGCAGTGAAGCAGGTGACTCTCGCAATCAGCCCCAGCATTTT

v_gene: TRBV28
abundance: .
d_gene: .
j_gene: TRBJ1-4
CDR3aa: CASSLTPTNEKLFF
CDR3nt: TGTGCCAGCAGTTTGACGCCAACTAATGAAAAACTGTTTTTT

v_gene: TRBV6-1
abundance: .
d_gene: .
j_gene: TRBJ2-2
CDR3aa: CASSDSENTGELFF
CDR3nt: TGTGCCAGCAGTGATAGCGAGAACACCGGGGAGCTGTTTTTT

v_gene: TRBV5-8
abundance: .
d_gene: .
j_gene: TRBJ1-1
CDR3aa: CASSLGTNTEAFF
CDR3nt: TGTGCCAGCAGCTTGGGAACGAACACTGAAGCTTTCTTT

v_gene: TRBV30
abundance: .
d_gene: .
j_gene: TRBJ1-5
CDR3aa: CAWKGGNQPQHF
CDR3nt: TGTGCCTGGAAAGGTGGCAATCAGCCCCAGCATTTT

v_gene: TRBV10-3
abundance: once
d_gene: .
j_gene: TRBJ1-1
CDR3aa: CAISDPGMNTEAFF
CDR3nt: TGTGCCATCAGTGACCCGGGTATGAACACTGAAGCTTTCTTT

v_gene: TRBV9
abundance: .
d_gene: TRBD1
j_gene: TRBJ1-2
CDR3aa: CASSGGQGARVYGYTF
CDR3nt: TGTGCCAGCAGCGGGGGACAGGGGGCGCGTGTCTATGGCTACACCTTC

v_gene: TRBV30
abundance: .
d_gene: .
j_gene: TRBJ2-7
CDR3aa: CAWSVQEDYEQYF
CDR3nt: TGTGCCTGGAGTGTACAGGAAGACTACGAGCAGTACTTC

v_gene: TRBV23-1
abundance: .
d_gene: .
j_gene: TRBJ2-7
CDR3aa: CASSQLDRTYEQYF
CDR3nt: TGCGCCAGCAGTCAATTGGACCGAACCTACGAGCAGTACTTC

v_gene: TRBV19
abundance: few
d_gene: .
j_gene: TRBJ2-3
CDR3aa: CASSRGETNTQYF
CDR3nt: TGTGCCAGTAGTAGGGGGGAGACAAATACGCAGTATTTT

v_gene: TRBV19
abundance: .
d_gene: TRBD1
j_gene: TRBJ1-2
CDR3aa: CASTSSGTAGYTF
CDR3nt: TGTGCCAGTACCTCCTCAGGGACAGCTGGCTACACCTTC

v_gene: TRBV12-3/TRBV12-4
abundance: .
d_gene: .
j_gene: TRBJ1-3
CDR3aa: CASSLSGNTIYF
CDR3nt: TGTGCCAGCAGTTTAAGTGGAAACACCATATATTTT

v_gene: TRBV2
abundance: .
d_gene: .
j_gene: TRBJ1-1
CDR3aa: CASTHSQGLMNTEAFF
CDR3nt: TGTGCCAGCACACATTCGCAGGGGCTAATGAACACTGAAGCTTTCTTT

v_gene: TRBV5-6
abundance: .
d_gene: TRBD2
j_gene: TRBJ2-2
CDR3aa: CASSPGLAMTGELFF
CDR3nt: TGTGCCAGCAGCCCGGGACTAGCGATGACCGGGGAGCTGTTTTTT

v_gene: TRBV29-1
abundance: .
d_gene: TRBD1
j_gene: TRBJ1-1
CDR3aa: CSVGNRGTEAFF
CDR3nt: TGCAGCGTTGGGAACAGGGGCACTGAAGCTTTCTTT

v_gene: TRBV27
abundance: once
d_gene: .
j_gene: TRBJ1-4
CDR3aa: CASSTSQGLGFSTNEKLFF
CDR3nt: TGTGCCAGCAGTACATCCCAGGGACTTGGTTTTTCAACTAATGAAAAACTGTTTTTT

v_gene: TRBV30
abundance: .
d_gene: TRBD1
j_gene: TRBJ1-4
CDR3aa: CAWSVPLAGGFEKLFF
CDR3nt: TGTGCCTGGAGTGTCCCTCTGGCAGGGGGCTTTGAAAAACTGTTTTTT

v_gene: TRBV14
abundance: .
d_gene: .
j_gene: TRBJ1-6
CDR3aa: CASSQRRLGGYSPLHF
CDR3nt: TGTGCCAGCAGCCAGCGCCGACTCGGGGGCTATTCACCCCTCCACTTT

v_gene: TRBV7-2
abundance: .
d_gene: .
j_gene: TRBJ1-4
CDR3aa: CASSLAKTVLTNEKLFF
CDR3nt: TGTGCCAGCAGCTTAGCGAAAACGGTACTCACTAATGAAAAACTGTTTTTT

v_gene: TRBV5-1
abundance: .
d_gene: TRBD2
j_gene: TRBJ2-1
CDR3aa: CASSFSGGLYNEQFF
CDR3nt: TGCGCCAGCAGCTTTAGCGGGGGGCTGTACAATGAGCAGTTCTTC

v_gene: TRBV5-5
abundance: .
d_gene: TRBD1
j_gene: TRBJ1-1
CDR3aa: CASSAGTALLATEAFF
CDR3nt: TGTGCCAGCAGCGCCGGGACAGCCCTTCTTGCTACTGAAGCTTTCTTT

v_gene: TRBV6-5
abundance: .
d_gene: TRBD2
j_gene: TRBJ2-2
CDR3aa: CASSYDTSGNTGELFF
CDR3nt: TGTGCCAGCAGTTACGACACTAGCGGCAACACCGGGGAGCTGTTTTTT

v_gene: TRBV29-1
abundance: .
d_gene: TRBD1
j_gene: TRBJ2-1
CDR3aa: CSVRLTGLSSYNEQFF
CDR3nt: TGCAGCGTTAGATTGACAGGGTTAAGCTCCTACAATGAGCAGTTCTTC

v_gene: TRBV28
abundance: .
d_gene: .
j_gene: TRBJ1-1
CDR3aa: CASSFGVGGTEAFF
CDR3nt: TGTGCCAGCAGTTTCGGGGTCGGGGGGACTGAAGCTTTCTTT

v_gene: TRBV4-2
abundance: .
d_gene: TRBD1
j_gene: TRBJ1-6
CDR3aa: CASSRQDRAVGNSPLHF
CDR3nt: TGTGCCAGCAGCCGGCAAGACAGGGCCGTAGGTAATTCACCCCTCCACTTT

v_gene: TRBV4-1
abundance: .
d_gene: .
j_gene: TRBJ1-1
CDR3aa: CASSQVGARTEAFF
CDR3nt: TGCGCCAGCAGCCAAGTAGGGGCGCGGACTGAAGCTTTCTTT

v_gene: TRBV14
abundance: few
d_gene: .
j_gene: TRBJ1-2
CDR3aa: CASSLGRTGGYTF
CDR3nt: TGTGCCAGCAGCCTAGGGCGCACAGGTGGCTACACCTTC

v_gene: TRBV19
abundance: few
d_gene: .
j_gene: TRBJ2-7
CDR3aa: CASSIIVGSSYEQYF
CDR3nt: TGTGCCAGTAGTATCATTGTTGGGAGCTCCTACGAGCAGTACTTC

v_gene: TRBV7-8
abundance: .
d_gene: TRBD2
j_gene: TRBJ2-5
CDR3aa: CASSFPTLGGETQYF
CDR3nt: TGTGCCAGCAGCTTTCCTACGTTGGGAGGGGAGACCCAGTACTTC